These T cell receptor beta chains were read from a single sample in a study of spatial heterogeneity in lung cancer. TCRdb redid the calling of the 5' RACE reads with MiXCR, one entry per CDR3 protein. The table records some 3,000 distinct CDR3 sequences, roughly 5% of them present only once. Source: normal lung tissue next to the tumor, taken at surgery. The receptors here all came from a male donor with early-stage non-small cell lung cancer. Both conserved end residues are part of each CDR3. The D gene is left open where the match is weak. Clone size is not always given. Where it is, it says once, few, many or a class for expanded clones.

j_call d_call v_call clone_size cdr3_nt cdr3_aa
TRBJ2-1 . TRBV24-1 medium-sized TGTGCCACCGCGAAAGGTCAGGGCTATGAGCAGTTCTTC CATAKGQGYEQFF
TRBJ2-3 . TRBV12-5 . TGTGCTAGTGGTTTGGGGTACTTTTTCACAGATACGCAGTATTTT CASGLGYFFTDTQYF
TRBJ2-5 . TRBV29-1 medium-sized TGCAGCGCCGCTCGAGGGGGGCAAGAGACCCAGTACTTC CSAARGGQETQYF
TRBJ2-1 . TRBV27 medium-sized TGTGCCAGCAGTTTGGGGGGTAGCTACAATGAGCAGTTCTTC CASSLGGSYNEQFF
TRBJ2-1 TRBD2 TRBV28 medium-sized TGTGCCAGCAGTTTCCTGTGGGAGGGGACCTACAATGAGCAGTTCTTC CASSFLWEGTYNEQFF
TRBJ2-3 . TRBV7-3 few TGTGCCAGCAGCTTAACGTATACTTCTGATACGCAGTATTTT CASSLTYTSDTQYF
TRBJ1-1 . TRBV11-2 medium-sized TGTGCCAGCAGCCTCACCCGGGACACTGAAGCTTTCTTT CASSLTRDTEAFF
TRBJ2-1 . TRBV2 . TGTGCCAGCAGAGAGCCGGCGGCAGTGTTCAATGAGCAGTTCTTC CASREPAAVFNEQFF
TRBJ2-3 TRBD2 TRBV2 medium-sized TGTGCCAGCTCGCCGCTTGGGACTAGCGGGGGGACAGATACGCAGTATTTT CASSPLGTSGGTDTQYF
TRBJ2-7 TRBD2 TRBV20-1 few TGCAGTGCTGTGACTAGCGGGAGAACTTCTTGGGGCGAGCAGTACTTC CSAVTSGRTSWGEQYF
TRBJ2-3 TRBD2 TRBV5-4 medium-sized TGTGCCAGCAGCTTGATAGCGGGCGGGGGGTTCTATTCGGAGTATTTT CASSLIAGGGFYSEYF
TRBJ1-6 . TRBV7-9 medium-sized TGTGCCAGCAGCGTAGGAACGAGTTCACCCCTCCACTTT CASSVGTSSPLHF
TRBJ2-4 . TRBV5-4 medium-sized TGTGCCAGCAGCTCCTTCGATGAGGACAAAAACATTCAGTACTTC CASSSFDEDKNIQYF
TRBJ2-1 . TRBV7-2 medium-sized TGTGCCAGCAGCTCGGACCTATCGGAGCAGTTCTTC CASSSDLSEQFF
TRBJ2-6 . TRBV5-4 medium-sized TGTGCCAGCAGCTTGCCAAACCCCGGGGGCTCTGGGGCCAACGTCCTGACTTTC CASSLPNPGGSGANVLTF
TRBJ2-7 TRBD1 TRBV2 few TGTGCCAGCAGTGAACGACAGGGCTCCTACGAGCAGTACTTC CASSERQGSYEQYF
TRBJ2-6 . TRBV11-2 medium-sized TGTGCCAGCAGCTTATTAGGAGGGCAGAGCAACGTCCTGACTTTC CASSLLGGQSNVLTF
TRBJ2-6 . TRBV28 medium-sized TGTGCCAGCAGTTTACCCACAGGTACTGGGGCCAACGTCCTGACTTTC CASSLPTGTGANVLTF
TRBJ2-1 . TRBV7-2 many TGTGCCAGCAGCTTCAAGACAGCGTACAATGAGCAGTTCTTC CASSFKTAYNEQFF
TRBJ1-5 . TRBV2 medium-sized TGTGCCAGCGGGACCCAAGCTAATCAGCCCCAGCATTTT CASGTQANQPQHF
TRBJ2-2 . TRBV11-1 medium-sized TGTGCCAGCAGCCTTCTGGCAGGGAAGGCCGGGGAGCTGTTTTTT CASSLLAGKAGELFF
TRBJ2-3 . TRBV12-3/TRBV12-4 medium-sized TGTGCCAGCATCATGCAACAGGGTCCGCAGTATTTT CASIMQQGPQYF
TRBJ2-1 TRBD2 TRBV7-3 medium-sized TGTGCCAGCAGCTTAATGGGGGAGGGGTACAATGAGCAGTTCTTC CASSLMGEGYNEQFF
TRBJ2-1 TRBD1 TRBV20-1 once TGCAGTGCTCGCTTCCGGGACAGGGGGCCTAATGAGCAGTTCTTC CSARFRDRGPNEQFF
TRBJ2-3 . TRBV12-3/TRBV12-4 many TGTGCCAGCAGTTTCGGACTGCAGGGTACGCAGTATTTT CASSFGLQGTQYF
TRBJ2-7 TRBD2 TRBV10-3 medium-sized TGTGCCACCCTAGCGGGGGGGAACTCCTACGAGCAGTACTTC CATLAGGNSYEQYF
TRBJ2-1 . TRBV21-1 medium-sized TGTGCCAGCAGCAAAGATTACCTCTCCTACAATGAGCAGTTCTTC CASSKDYLSYNEQFF
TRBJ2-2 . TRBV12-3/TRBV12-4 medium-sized TGTGCCAGCAGTTTTGAACTTTTGAACACCGGGGAGCTGTTTTTT CASSFELLNTGELFF
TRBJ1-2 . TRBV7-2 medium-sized TGTGCCAGCAGCTTATTAGGGGTTAACTATGGCTACACCTTC CASSLLGVNYGYTF
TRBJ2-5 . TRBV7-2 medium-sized TGTGCCAGCAGCCCCCTAGTGGGTCGCGAGGAGACCCAGTACTTC CASSPLVGREETQYF
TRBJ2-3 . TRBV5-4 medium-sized TGTGCCAGCAGCACCGGGACTCCTGGCACAGATACGCAGTATTTT CASSTGTPGTDTQYF
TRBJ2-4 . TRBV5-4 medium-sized TGTGCCAGCAGCCCGGACAGCCTAGCCAAAAACATTCAGTACTTC CASSPDSLAKNIQYF
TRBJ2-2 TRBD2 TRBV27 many TGTGCCAGCAGTCCGGGGGGGGGCACCGGGGAGCTGTTTTTT CASSPGGGTGELFF
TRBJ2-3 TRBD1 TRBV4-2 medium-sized TGTGCCAGCAGCCAAGGGCGACAGGGGGCCACAGATACGCAGTATTTT CASSQGRQGATDTQYF
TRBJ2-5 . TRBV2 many TGTGCCAGCTTGCAAGAGACCCAGTACTTC CASLQETQYF
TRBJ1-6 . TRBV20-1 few TGCAGTGCTAGAGATCAAACAGGGAGCTCCTATAATTCACCCCTCCACTTT CSARDQTGSSYNSPLHF
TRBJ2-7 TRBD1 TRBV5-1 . TGCGCCAGCAGCTTTGGGACAGTCTACGAGCAGTACTTC CASSFGTVYEQYF
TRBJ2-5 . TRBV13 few TGTGCCAGCAGCTTGGGGTACCAAGAGACCCAGTACTTC CASSLGYQETQYF
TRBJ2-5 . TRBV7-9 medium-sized TGTGCCAGCAGCTTAGACGGGGTGGCGGCCCAGTACTTC CASSLDGVAAQYF
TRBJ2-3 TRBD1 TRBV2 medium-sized TGTGCCAGCAGTTTCGACAGGGACCCCCCAGATACGCAGTATTTT CASSFDRDPPDTQYF
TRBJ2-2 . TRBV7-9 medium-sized TGTGCCAGCACAACGACAGGCCGAAACACCGGGGAGCTGTTTTTT CASTTTGRNTGELFF